The 26 T cell receptor beta chains below were found in one sample sequenced in a study of blood T cell repertoires in COVID-19. Produced via immunoSEQ multiplex PCR; TCRdb's table is partial and in-frame only. The sample has some 250,000 clones; roughly 90% are singletons. Sequenced: peripheral blood. The receptors come from a human donor in a cohort sampled during active COVID-19.

V and J are TRBV4-1 and TRBJ1-5; D is possibly TRBD1 (5 bases). CDR3 size: 15 residues. Deletions cut 1 base from V and 4 bases from J, with 11 bases between. The germline gives CDR1 MGHRA, CDR2 YSYEKL. This CDR3 is CASSQVGEGNQPQHF. CDR3 sequence (DNA): TGCGCCAGCAGCCAAGTGGGGGAGGGAAATCAGCCCCAGCATTTT.

The sample holds one count of this clone. The chain has TRBV6-2 or TRBV6-3 and TRBJ2-7; 10 bases fit TRBD1. CDR3 size: 14 residues. The J segment lost 0 bases and the V segment lost 5 bases, leaving 1 base of the junction unmatched. Germline CDR1 and CDR2: MNHEY and SVGEGT. The CDR3, as DNA: TGTGCCAGCAGTCGGACAGGGGGCTCCTACGAGCAGTACTTC. Translation gives CASSRTGGSYEQYF.

This clone was counted once. For the CDR3, the DNA is TGTGCCAGTTTGGGAGTTTCTTCCATGAACACTGAAGCTTTCTTT. As protein: CASLGVSSMNTEAFF. The V gene is TRBV19, the J gene TRBJ1-1; D is unclear. Trimming took off 8 bases at V and 0 bases at J, with 16 bases between the two ends. CDR3 length equals 15 residues. Germline V gene data show CDR1 as LNHDA and CDR2 as SQIVND (reference sequence).

The chain uses TRBV4-1 and TRBJ1-2; D is unresolved. The CDR3 sequence is 14 residues long. Between the trimmed V and J ends, which lost 0 bases and 8 bases, there was a span of 13 bases. Germline CDR1 reads MGHRA; CDR2 reads YSYEKL. CDR3 loop: CASSQESGRVGYTF. The CDR3 bases are TGCGCCAGCAGCCAAGAGAGCGGCCGGGTCGGCTACACCTTC.

The V and J genes are TRBV5-1 and TRBJ1-3, with D perhaps TRBD1 (6 bases). This CDR3 region has 16 residues. Germline V lookup: CDR1 SGHRS, CDR2 YFSETQ. V shed 0 bases and J shed 0 bases, with 10 bases lying between them. CDR3 protein: CASSLGTVSSGNTIYF. DNA for the CDR3: TGCGCCAGCAGCTTGGGGACAGTCAGCTCTGGAAACACCATATATTTT.

The rearrangement links TRBV28 to TRBJ2-7; 8 nucleotides align to TRBD1. V was clipped by 5 bases and J by 2 bases; unmatched bases: 5. The CDR3 is 14 amino acids. Germline V CDR1 and CDR2: MDHEN, SYDVKM. CDR3 nucleotides: TGTGCCAGCAGTACCGACAGGGGAACCTACGAGCAGTACTTC. It yields the protein CASSTDRGTYEQYF.

The chain couples TRBV9 to TRBJ2-1, with D maybe TRBD2 (6 bases). Germline V CDR1 and CDR2: SGDLS, YYNGEE. The CDR3 covers 16 residues. V was pared by 0 bases and J by 2 bases, with 12 bases between. The chain's CDR3 is CASSVVRGKAYNEQFF. The DNA for the CDR3 is TGTGCCAGCAGCGTAGTACGGGGGAAGGCCTACAATGAGCAGTTCTTC.

The chain carries TRBV7-2 and TRBJ2-7; 8 bases align to TRBD2. V gave up 3 bases and J gave up 4 bases; unmatched junction bases: 8. This CDR3 is built from 15 residues. Germline lookup yields CDR1 SGHTA and CDR2 FQGNSA. The CDR3 loop reads CASSLVGGGPYEQYF. DNA of the CDR3: TGTGCCAGCAGCTTGGTTGGCGGGGGGCCGTACGAGCAGTACTTC.

This sequence joins TRBV5-8 and TRBJ2-7; 8 bases agree with TRBD2. The CDR3 runs 15 residues. Germline V gives CDR1 SGHTS, CDR2 YDEGEE. V shed 4 bases, J shed 4 bases, and the junction held 10 bases outside the gene matches. The CDR3 sequence is CASSREGPRVYEQYF. CDR3 DNA: TGTGCCAGCAGCCGGGAGGGGCCCCGGGTTTACGAGCAGTACTTC.

V and J are TRBV4-3 and TRBJ1-2; a weak D match, TRBD1 (5 bases). The CDR3 has 16 residues. V was trimmed by 0 bases and J by 4 bases, leaving 15 bases between them. The germline V gene has CDR1 LGHNA and CDR2 YSLEER. In DNA, the CDR3 is TGCGCCAGCAGCCAAGAACAGGACCCGAGGTTCTATGGCTACACCTTC. Amino acid sequence: CASSQEQDPRFYGYTF.

The chain uses TRBV27 and TRBJ2-6, with D hard to call. This CDR3 region has 13 residues. Trimming removed 6 bases at V and 0 bases at J, with 3 bases between. CDR1 and CDR2 from the germline V gene are MNHEY and SMNVEV (reference sequence). In DNA, the CDR3 is TGTGCCAGCAGACTCTCTGGGGCCAACGTCCTGACTTTC. This sequence encodes CASRLSGANVLTF.

The rearrangement joins TRBV27 to TRBJ2-7, with 8 positions matching TRBD1. J was trimmed by 6 bases and V by 3 bases; bases with no gene match: 7. Per the germline V gene, CDR1 is MNHEY and CDR2 is SMNVEV (reference sequence). The CDR3 length is 14 residues. CDR3 nucleotides: TGTGCCAGCAGTTTCAGGGGGCGCGAGGGCGAGCAGTACTTC. Translated: CASSFRGREGEQYF.

The V call is TRBV14, the J call TRBJ1-4; perhaps TRBD1 as D (6 bases). The V gene lost 1 base and the J gene lost 7 bases, with 19 bases spanning the gap. This CDR3 is 17 amino acids long. Looked up from germline, CDR1 is SGHDN and CDR2 is FVKESK. The CDR3 here is CASSQGVIGTRGEKLFF. CDR3 in DNA: TGTGCCAGCAGCCAAGGGGTAATAGGCACCAGGGGTGAAAAACTGTTTTTT.

This clone has just one count. This chain uses TRBV18 with TRBJ1-2; D not resolved. In germline, CDR1 is KGHSH, CDR2 LQKENI. The CDR3 consists of 14 residues. Trimming took 3 bases from V and 1 from J, leaving 9 bases between them. The CDR3 region has the DNA TGTGCCAGCTCACCGCCCGGGTTTAACTATGGCTACACCTTC. Translation gives CASSPPGFNYGYTF.

The chain has TRBV29-1 and TRBJ1-2, with D perhaps TRBD1 (6 bases). Per germline, CDR1 SQVTM and CDR2 ANQGSEA. Trimming left V 6 bases short and J 4 bases short, with 15 bases between. The CDR3 has 13 amino acids. CDR3 protein: CSVPPRGTYGYTF. In nucleotides, the CDR3 is TGCAGCGTCCCCCCCAGGGGAACCTATGGCTACACCTTC.

The gene calls are TRBV25-1 and TRBJ2-7; D perhaps matches TRBD1 (7 bases). Germline CDR1 MGHDK, CDR2 SYGVNS. Trimming cost V 2 bases and J 7 bases, with 15 bases left between them. The CDR3 length is 14 residues. CDR3 nucleotides: TGTGCCAGCAGTGAACAGGGGGTGGCGGGGGAGCAGTACTTC. It encodes CASSEQGVAGEQYF.

This chain joins TRBV7-8 and TRBJ2-5; TRBD2 agrees at 12 bases. Germline values: CDR1 SGHVS, CDR2 FQNEAQ. The CDR3 is made up of 17 amino acids. V trimming: 4 bases; J trimming: 4 bases; junction bases outside the gene matches: 10. CDR3 nucleotides: TGTGCCAGCAGCTCACGACTAGCGGGGGTGTTGGGAGAGACCCAGTACTTC. This encodes CASSSRLAGVLGETQYF.

The rearrangement uses TRBV6-5 and TRBJ1-5, with D possibly matching TRBD1 (5 bases). Between the trimmed V and J ends, which lost 6 bases and 2 bases, there was a span of 14 bases. This CDR3 is built from 15 residues. The germline V gene encodes CDR1 MNHEY and CDR2 SVGAGI. The CDR3 coding sequence is TGTGCCAGCAGAAGGGGCAGGTTTGGCAATCAGCCCCAGCATTTT. As protein: CASRRGRFGNQPQHF.

The genes are TRBV27 and TRBJ2-3; 9 bases align to TRBD2. Looked up from germline, CDR1 is MNHEY and CDR2 is SMNVEV (reference sequence). V lost 5 bases to trimming and J lost 2 bases; unmatched junction nucleotides: 11. CDR3 length equals 17 residues. The CDR3 is CASSNPRLAGYTDTQYF. The CDR3 coding sequence is TGTGCCAGCAGTAATCCAAGGCTAGCGGGGTACACAGATACGCAGTATTTT.

V is TRBV7-2 and J is TRBJ2-7; 8 bases map to TRBD2. This CDR3 is built from 16 residues. CDR1 and CDR2 from the germline V gene are SGHTA and FQGNSA. V was clipped by 2 bases and J by 5 bases; unmatched bases: 11. This CDR3 is CASSLKPTGGNHEQYF. CDR3 nucleotide sequence: TGTGCCAGCAGCTTAAAGCCCACGGGGGGGAATCACGAGCAGTACTTC.

The chain employs TRBV25-1 and TRBJ1-5; the D gene is possibly TRBD1 (5 bases). Germline V CDR1 and CDR2: MGHDK, SYGVNS. This CDR3 comprises 17 residues. Deletions cut 0 bases from V and 4 bases from J, with 16 bases between. The CDR3 DNA reads TGTGCCAGCAGTGAATATGGTTTGGGACGGGGGAATCAGCCCCAGCATTTT. It is translated as CASSEYGLGRGNQPQHF.

V usage is TRBV10-3 and J usage is TRBJ1-2; a possible D gene is TRBD1 (6 bases). Trimming left V 6 bases short and J 4 bases short, with 18 bases between. Germline V gene sequence: CDR1 ENHRY, CDR2 SYGVKD. CDR3 length: 15 residues. CDR3 sequence reads: CAISPQGFLGYGYTF. In DNA form, the CDR3 reads TGTGCCATCAGCCCGCAGGGGTTTTTGGGCTATGGCTACACCTTC.

The chain uses TRBV5-1 and TRBJ1-4, with 8 nucleotides matching TRBD1. J lost 4 bases, V lost 4 bases, and 6 bases had no gene match. This CDR3 region has 15 residues. CDR1 is SGHRS and CDR2 is YFSETQ in the germline V gene. This CDR3 reads CASSPQGARNEKLFF. The CDR3 bases are TGCGCCAGCAGCCCCCAGGGGGCGCGTAATGAAAAACTGTTTTTT.

The CDR3 region is CASRAVAFQPQHF. The CDR3 DNA reads TGTGCCAGCAGAGCGGTCGCATTTCAGCCCCAGCATTTT. The chain uses TRBV6-5 and TRBJ1-5; D gene ambiguous. V lost 6 bases, J lost 6 bases, and 12 bases lay in between. The CDR3 runs 13 residues. CDR1 MNHEY and CDR2 SVGAGI come from the germline V gene.

The V call is TRBV6-6, the J call TRBJ2-6; the D gene is possibly TRBD1 (5 bases). CDR3 length: 16 amino acids. Trimming took off 2 bases at V and 3 bases at J, with 11 bases between the two ends. Germline CDR1 MNHNY, CDR2 SVGAGI (reference sequence). As DNA, the CDR3 is TGTGCCAGCAGTTACAGATCAGGGCGTGGGGCCAACGTCCTGACTTTC. Protein sequence: CASSYRSGRGANVLTF.

The gene calls are TRBV5-1 and TRBJ2-1; the match to TRBD2 covers 11 bases. In germline, CDR1 is SGHRS, CDR2 YFSETQ. J was trimmed by 3 bases and V by 3 bases; bases with no gene match: 2. This CDR3 is 15 amino acids long. The CDR3 here is CASSSGLAVYNEQFF. The CDR3 DNA reads TGCGCCAGCAGCTCGGGACTAGCGGTCTACAATGAGCAGTTCTTC.